The clone carrying this TCR beta chain was seen more than once but under ten times. As yet, its antigen is unknown. This sample is drawn from a study of response to subunit inactivated influenza vaccine. General study points: Authors suggested each seasonal flu vaccination may recruit only limited numbers of new T cells.

CDR1 SGHTA and CDR2 FQGNSA come from the germline V gene. V was shortened by 5 bases and J by 0 bases, with 8 bases between the two germline ends. The CDR3 spans 15 residues. TCRdb called the RT-PCR reads again in MiXCR, with one record for every CDR3 protein. This table has roughly 170,000 distinct CDR3 sequences, 7.5% to 10% appearing once. The source was non-naive T cells sorted from PBMCs, collected on the day of vaccination. The TCR originated in a middle-aged man who received an inactivated influenza vaccine. The genes are TRBV7-2 and TRBJ2-6, with D perhaps matching TRBD1 (5 bases). Here the CDR3 DNA reads TGTGCCAGCAGCATAAGGGGCTCTGGGGCCAACGTCCTGACTTTC. Its protein is CASSIRGSGANVLTF.